Presented here are 17 T cell receptor beta chains from one specimen sequenced in a study of metastatic and nonmetastatic thyroid tumors (dated by TCRdb to the early 2020s). No treatment had been received by any patient before thyroid surgery. The method was PCR. For sequencing, an Illumina HiSeq 4000 was employed. Clones were called with MiXCR by TCRdb after fastp trimmed the public reads at Q25, and only in-frame beta chains were retained. This sample is represented by roughly 53,000 clones; 20% to 25% of them were singletons. About 4.1% of the sample is in the top ten clones. Sequenced sample: blood. Receptor source: a female donor with papillary thyroid cancer or a benign thyroid nodule (not recorded which). Some clones in this sample may be carry-over from other donors' samples.

V gene TRBV5-1 combines with J gene TRBJ2-2; TRBD2 aligns across 14 bases. This CDR3 spans 17 amino acids. Per the germline V gene, CDR1 is SGHRS and CDR2 is YFSETQ. V was clipped by 4 bases and J by 14 bases; unmatched bases: 16. CDR3 sequence reads: CASSGGLAGADTGDLFF. DNA for the CDR3: TGCGCCAGCAGCGGGGGACTAGCGGGAGCTGACACCGGTGATCTGTTTTTT.

This clone was seen repeatedly, ten times or more. J is TRBJ1-2 and V is TRBV6-4; 9 bases align to TRBD1. V dropped 4 bases and J dropped 3; count of bases not matched to a gene: 3. Per germline, CDR1 MRHNA and CDR2 SNTAGT. The CDR3 length is 14 residues. CDR3 nucleotides: TGTGCCAGCAGTGCCGGGACAGGGCACTATGGCTACACCTTC. This sequence encodes CASSAGTGHYGYTF.

Only a few counts were recorded for this clone. V usage is TRBV6-1 and J usage is TRBJ2-6, with D perhaps matching TRBD1 (6 bases). This CDR3 spans 15 amino acids. Between the trimmed V and J ends, which lost 6 bases and 0 bases, there was a span of 9 bases. The germline V gene has CDR1 MNHNS and CDR2 SASEGT. CDR3 in DNA: TGTGCCAGCAGGGACAGCAACTCTGGGGCCAACGTCCTGACTTTC. It translates to CASRDSNSGANVLTF.

This clone was recorded only once. The chain has TRBV6-1 and TRBJ1-3, with unresolved D. The V end lost 7 bases, the J end lost 4 bases, and 14 bases lay between the germline ends. Germline loops: CDR1 MNHNS, CDR2 SASEGT. The length of the CDR3 is 14 residues. For the CDR3, the DNA is TGTGCCAGCATCTGGGTGTCGTGGGGAAACACCATATATTTT. Translating it yields CASIWVSWGNTIYF.

Regarding this clone: Here the CDR3 omits its conserved ending phenylalanine or tryptophan, so a read error is the likely source. This rearrangement joins TRBV18 to TRBJ1-2, with D unclear. Germline-derived CDR1 and CDR2 are KGHSH and LQKENI. V dropped 2 bases and J dropped 0 bases, with 7 bases sitting between them. This CDR3 has 14 residues. CDR3 DNA sequence: TGTGCCAGCTCACCAGACCTCGCTAACTATGGCTACACCTCA. Translating gives CASSPDLANYGYTS.

This clone was detected many times. The rearrangement links TRBV11-3 to TRBJ1-6, with 10 bases matching TRBD1. CDR3 length: 17 residues. Trimming took 2 bases from V and 8 from J; bases not matched to a gene: 9. The germline V gene encodes CDR1 SGHNT and CDR2 YENEEA. CDR3: CASSLIGRGTGDSPLHF. CDR3 sequence (DNA): TGTGCCAGCAGCTTAATAGGGAGAGGGACAGGGGATTCACCCCTCCACTTT.

In this sample, this clone turned up many times. CDR3 in DNA: TGCAGTGCTAGAAGCCTATTCAACACCGGGGAGCTGTTTTTT. Translating gives CSARSLFNTGELFF. The V and J genes are TRBV20-1 and TRBJ2-2; no definite D call. CDR3 length equals 14 residues. The germline CDR1 and CDR2 sequences are DFQATT and SNEGSKA (reference sequence). The V gene lost 2 bases and the J gene lost 2 bases, with 9 bases spanning the gap.

This clone has at least ten counts. The chain links TRBV20-1 to TRBJ2-5; TRBD2 matches 7 bases. The CDR3 runs to 15 residues. V shed 0 bases and J 3 bases; nucleotides not matched to a gene: 7. Per germline, CDR1 DFQATT and CDR2 SNEGSKA (reference sequence). CDR3 nucleotides: TGCAGTGCTAGAGACGCGGCTAGCGGTGAAGAGACCCAGTACTTC. Amino acid sequence: CSARDAASGEETQYF.

This clone appeared a single time. At one boundary the junction diverges from the germline segment, which might be a read error. The V gene is TRBV12-3 or TRBV12-4, the J gene TRBJ2-5, with D hard to call. This CDR3 region has 14 residues. Written as DNA, the CDR3 is TGTGCCTGCAGTTTAGGTCTGATCCAAGAGACCCAGTACTTC. Amino acids: CACSLGLIQETQYF.

This clone came up a few times. The chain couples TRBV27 to TRBJ2-7, with 7 bases matching TRBD1. The CDR3 consists of 15 residues. Germline assignment: CDR1 MNHEY and CDR2 SMNVEV (reference sequence). The ends lost 5 bases at V and 5 bases at J; junction bases unmatched: 12. DNA for the CDR3: TGTGCCAGCAGTCCCATACCTGACAGGGTTCACGAGCAGTACTTC. As protein: CASSPIPDRVHEQYF.

This clone was observed at least ten times. The rearrangement joins TRBV3-1 to TRBJ2-7, with D possibly TRBD2 on 6 matching bases. The CDR3 consists of 11 residues. V shed 7 bases and J shed 2 bases, with 6 bases lying between them. Germline CDR1 and CDR2: LGHDT and YNNKEL (reference sequence). The CDR3 reads CASTGAYEQYF. Written as DNA, the CDR3 is TGTGCCAGCACGGGAGCCTACGAGCAGTACTTC.

This clone was detected ten times or more. The V gene is TRBV3-1, the J gene TRBJ1-2, with D uncertain. Germline V gene data show CDR1 as LGHDT and CDR2 as YNNKEL (reference sequence). Trimming removed 4 bases from V and 2 bases from J, with 11 bases in between. CDR3 size: 14 residues. Here the CDR3 DNA reads TGTGCCAGCAGCCCAGGTAGAGGGAACTATGGCTACACCTTC. Protein sequence: CASSPGRGNYGYTF.

In this sample, this clone turned up many times. This sequence joins TRBV5-1 and TRBJ2-6; D not certain. This CDR3 comprises 14 residues. V lost 4 bases and J 0 bases, leaving 5 bases between the germline ends. CDR1 is SGHRS, CDR2 YFSETQ, per germline. The CDR3 is CASSQNSGANVLTF. The CDR3, as DNA: TGCGCCAGCAGCCAGAACTCTGGGGCCAACGTCCTGACTTTC.

By share of the sample, this clone is medium-sized. CDR3 loop: CASSLLRRGYGYTF. CDR3 nucleotide sequence: TGTGCCAGCAGTTTATTAAGACGGGGCTATGGCTACACCTTC. The chain is built from TRBV28 and TRBJ1-2; unclear D gene. V was pared by 1 base and J by 4 bases, with 10 bases between. Per germline, CDR1 MDHEN and CDR2 SYDVKM. This CDR3 spans 14 amino acids.

Ten or more counts support this clone. This chain connects TRBV28 to TRBJ1-2; D possibly corresponds to TRBD1 (6 bases). The CDR3 is 13 amino acids. The V end lost 7 bases, the J end lost 3 bases, and 12 bases lay between the germline ends. Germline CDR1 and CDR2: MDHEN and SYDVKM. CDR3 in amino acids: CASTGGAHYGYTF. The DNA for the CDR3 is TGTGCCAGCACGGGGGGGGCGCACTATGGCTACACCTTC.

This clone was seen just once. V is TRBV4-1 and J is TRBJ1-5; maybe TRBD1 (5 bases). This CDR3 spans 14 amino acids. V gave up 4 bases and J gave up 4 bases, with 11 bases separating them. CDR1 is MGHRA and CDR2 is YSYEKL in the germline V gene. This CDR3 reads CASSRRQTNQPQHF. The DNA for the CDR3 is TGCGCCAGCAGCCGAAGACAGACAAATCAGCCCCAGCATTTT.

This clone was found many times. The chain carries TRBV24-1 and TRBJ2-2, with 16 bases that match TRBD2. Germline CDR1 is KGHDR and CDR2 is SFDVKD. The V and J ends lost 4 bases and 6 bases, in that order; junction bases with no gene match: 10. The CDR3 covers 19 residues. The CDR3 loop reads CATSDPGTSGRALSGELFF. As DNA, the CDR3 is TGTGCCACCAGTGACCCCGGGACTAGCGGGAGGGCCCTCTCCGGGGAGCTGTTTTTT.